One sample yielded the 10 T cell receptor beta chains listed below, sequenced in a study of shared clonotypes between healthy human individuals. Assay used: immunoSEQ multiplex PCR; TCRdb lists only in-frame clones, some missing. The profile shows 2 million to 2.5 million clones, 95% of them singletons. The sequenced sample consisted of naive CD4+ T cells sorted from blood. The subset here: CD45RA+ positively selected. Every receptor here comes from a man aged 18 to 29 in good health.

CDR3: CAISDPRHPYEQYF. For the CDR3, the DNA is TGTGCCATCAGTGACCCCCGACACCCCTACGAGCAGTACTTC. The chain has TRBV10-3 and TRBJ2-7; D is unclear. Germline CDR1 is ENHRY and CDR2 is SYGVKD. The CDR3 loop spans 14 amino acids. Trimming removed 3 bases at V and 2 bases at J, with 11 bases between.

The chain employs TRBV11-2 and TRBJ2-7; a weak D match, TRBD1 (6 bases). The CDR3 has 16 residues. From germline, CDR1 is SGHAT and CDR2 FQNNGV. The V and J ends lost 5 bases and 6 bases respectively, with 23 bases between them. CDR3 protein: CASSGQGRLSSGEQYF. CDR3 bases: TGTGCCAGCAGCGGTCAGGGGAGACTGTCCTCGGGCGAGCAGTACTTC.

This CDR3 reads CASSDYGAYEQYF. In DNA form, the CDR3 reads TGCGCCAGCAGTGATTACGGCGCCTACGAGCAGTACTTC. This rearrangement joins TRBV10-1 to TRBJ2-7, with D hard to call. CDR1 is WNHNN and CDR2 is SYGVQD in the germline V gene (reference sequence). This CDR3 comprises 13 residues. The V gene lost 3 bases and the J gene lost 2 bases, with 8 bases spanning the gap.

The chain uses TRBV5-1 and TRBJ1-5, with TRBD1 matching over 7 bases. Germline V CDR1 and CDR2: SGHRS, YFSETQ. This CDR3 comprises 15 residues. With V trimmed by 0 bases and J by 6 bases, 6 bases remained unmatched. As DNA, the CDR3 is TGCGCCAGCAGCTTGGGACAGGGAGGGATTCAGCCCCAGCATTTT. It is translated as CASSLGQGGIQPQHF.

This clone is a singleton in its sample. The V call is TRBV19, the J call TRBJ2-3; 7 bases map to TRBD2. The CDR3 contains 16 residues. Germline V gene data show CDR1 as LNHDA and CDR2 as SQIVND (reference sequence). V trimming: 3 bases; J trimming: 6 bases; junction bases outside the gene matches: 12. CDR3 loop: CASSMGGAGPRDTQYF. The CDR3 DNA reads TGTGCCAGTAGTATGGGAGGGGCGGGCCCCCGGGATACGCAGTATTTT.

This rearrangement joins TRBV28 to TRBJ1-5, with 7 bases fitting TRBD1. In germline, CDR1 is MDHEN, CDR2 SYDVKM. The CDR3 is 15 amino acids. V lost 7 bases, J lost 4 bases, and 10 bases stayed unmatched. CDR3 coding DNA: TGTGCCAGCACTCTAATCAGGGGGGGGAATCAGCCCCAGCATTTT. Protein: CASTLIRGGNQPQHF. Full variable domain (missing parts from reference TRBV28 and TRBJ1-5): DVKVTQSSRYLVKRTGEKVFLECVQDMDHENMFWYRQDPGLGLRLIYFSYDVKMKEKGDIPEGYSVSREKKERFSLILESASTNQTSMYLCASTLIRGGNQPQHFGDGTRLSIL.

Note on this clone: Other nucleotide sequences in the sample specify the same CDR3. The chain uses TRBV6-5 and TRBJ1-5; D call uncertain. V gave up 0 bases and J gave up 6 bases, with 6 bases separating them. Germline V gene sequence: CDR1 MNHEY, CDR2 SVGAGI. The CDR3 sequence is 13 residues long. CDR3 sequence (DNA): TGTGCCAGCAGTTACTCGGAAGGTCAGCCCCAGCATTTT. Its translation: CASSYSEGQPQHF.

On this clone itself: This same CDR3 is encoded by further DNA sequences in the sample. The genes are TRBV7-9 and TRBJ2-5; D not resolved. V lost 4 bases and J 4 bases, leaving 4 bases between the germline ends. The length of the CDR3 is 11 residues. The germline CDR1 and CDR2 sequences are SEHNR and FQNEAQ (reference sequence). CDR3 bases: TGTGCCAGCAGCTCTTTAGAGACCCAGTACTTC. Translated: CASSSLETQYF.

The V call is TRBV14, the J call TRBJ2-7; D remains unclear. Between the trimmed V and J ends, which lost 5 bases and 3 bases, there was a span of 17 bases. The CDR3 has 15 residues. The germline V gene encodes CDR1 SGHDN and CDR2 FVKESK. The CDR3 nucleotides read TGTGCCAGCAGCTCAGAGATCGGGCGTATCTACGAGCAGTACTTC. Translating gives CASSSEIGRIYEQYF.

The chain's CDR3 is CASSAGTGALATNEKLFF. CDR3 coding DNA: TGTGCCAGCAGCGCCGGGACGGGGGCCCTAGCAACTAATGAAAAACTGTTTTTT. The rearrangement uses TRBV5-4 and TRBJ1-4, with a tentative D call TRBD1 (6 bases). This CDR3 spans 18 amino acids. The ends were cut back, 4 bases at V and 0 bases at J, with 19 bases in the middle. CDR1 and CDR2 (germline): SGHNT, YYREEE (reference sequence).